This is a list of T cell receptor beta chains from one sample in a study of shared clonotypes between healthy human individuals. Clones were sequenced by immunoSEQ multiplex PCR, and TCRdb holds only the in-frame ones, with some missing. The data show hundreds of thousands of clones, more than 75% seen once. Sequences were obtained from PBMCs. The receptors originated from a middle-aged woman in good health. Some clones in this sample may be carry-over from other donors' samples. CDR3s include the opening cysteine and the closing phenylalanine or tryptophan.

j_call	v_call	cdr3_aa
TRBJ1-6	TRBV5-1	CASSLAPGNSPLHF
TRBJ1-1	TRBV28	CASRLRGTEAFF
TRBJ2-2	TRBV29-1	CSVVAGGIPGELFF
TRBJ1-5	TRBV5-6	CASSTSNRGNQPQHF
TRBJ2-7	TRBV29-1	CSVEGQEVDEQYF
TRBJ2-3	TRBV5-4	CASSSKRSSDTQYF
TRBJ1-5	TRBV9	CASSVSQGPNQPQHF
TRBJ1-2	TRBV5-6	CASSLEPLGIVYGYTF
TRBJ2-3	TRBV5-4	CASSLTSGRATAQYF
TRBJ2-2	TRBV7-3	CASSAGAVASGELFF
TRBJ1-3	TRBV2	CASSVQGNTIYF
TRBJ2-1	TRBV14	CASSQDRGDEQFF
TRBJ1-2	TRBV6-5	CASRPTGGYGYTF
TRBJ2-7	TRBV4-1	CASSQDLDRDRSYEQYF
TRBJ1-2	TRBV14	CASSQVPGQGRGYGYTF
TRBJ2-7	TRBV21-1	CASSPQEIPYEQYF
TRBJ1-5	TRBV19	CASSRPGQAHQPQHF